This T cell receptor beta chain originates from a study of blood T cell repertoires in COVID-19. As for the study in general: The United States, Italy and Spain provided the acute and convalescent COVID-19 samples. PBMCs, B-cell-depleted T cells, or T cells provided the cDNA or gDNA that made up the material.

Those who participated ranged in age from about 18 to 89 years and resided in 20 to 30 US areas. Authors' processing steps: How many nucleated cells were present was estimated from reference gene primer amplification. Here immunoSEQ multiplex PCR was the method, and the copy in TCRdb shows in-frame clones only, minus some. For V, J and clone size, that table is used; D and trimming come from the DNA. The sample yields under 200,000 clones, 82% seen once. Germline V gene data show CDR1 as SEHNR and CDR2 as FQNEAQ (reference sequence). The CDR3 extends over 14 amino acids. Trimming took off 5 bases at V and 4 bases at J, with 13 bases between the two ends.

Sequences were obtained from PBMCs or T cells enriched from blood (not recorded which). The sequence was obtained from a woman in her sixties or seventies with acute COVID-19. This sequence joins TRBV7-9 and TRBJ2-3; tentative D call: TRBD2 (6 bases). CDR3 bases: TGTGCCAGCAGCCCCCGGACTACCGCAGATACGCAGTATTTT. This encodes CASSPRTTADTQYF.